The present TCR beta chain was sequenced within a study of cytomegalovirus exposure and HLA in healthy donors. 60 Vbeta and 13 Jbeta primers were used in PCR. Libraries were prepared by immunoSEQ multiplex PCR; TCRdb keeps only in-frame clonotypes and omits some of them. The sample contains 150,000 to 200,000 clones, more than 9.5% of which appear only once. Germline V gene data show CDR1 as LGHNA and CDR2 as YSLEER. Trimming cost V 0 bases and J 1 base, with 9 bases left between them. The CDR3 is made up of 15 amino acids. This chain joins TRBV4-3 and TRBJ1-1; no clear D gene. This clonotype was obtained from a man aged 45 to 65 in good health and CMV-seropositive. Sequencing was carried out using PBMCs. Here the CDR3 reads CASSQDLAQNTEAFF. CDR3 bases: TGCGCCAGCAGCCAAGATTTGGCACAGAACACTGAAGCTTTCTTT.